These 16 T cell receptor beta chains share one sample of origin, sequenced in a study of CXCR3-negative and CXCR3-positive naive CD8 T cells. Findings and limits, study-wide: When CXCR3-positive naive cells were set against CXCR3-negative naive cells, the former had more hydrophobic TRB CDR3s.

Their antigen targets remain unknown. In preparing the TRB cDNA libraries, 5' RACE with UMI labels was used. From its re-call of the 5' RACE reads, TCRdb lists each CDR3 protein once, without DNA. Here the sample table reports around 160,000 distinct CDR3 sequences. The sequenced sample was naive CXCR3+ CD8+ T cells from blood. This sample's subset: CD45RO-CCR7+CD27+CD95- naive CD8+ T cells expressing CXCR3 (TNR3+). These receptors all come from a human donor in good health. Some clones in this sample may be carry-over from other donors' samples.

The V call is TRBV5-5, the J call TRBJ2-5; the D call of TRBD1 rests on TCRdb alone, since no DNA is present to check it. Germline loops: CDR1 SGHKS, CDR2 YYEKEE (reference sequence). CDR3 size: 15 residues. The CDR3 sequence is CASSFPVGGGETQYF.

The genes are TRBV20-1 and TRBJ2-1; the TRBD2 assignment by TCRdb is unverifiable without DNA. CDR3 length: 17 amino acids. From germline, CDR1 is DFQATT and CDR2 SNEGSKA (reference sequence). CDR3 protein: CSAPGLTPVSSYNEQFF.

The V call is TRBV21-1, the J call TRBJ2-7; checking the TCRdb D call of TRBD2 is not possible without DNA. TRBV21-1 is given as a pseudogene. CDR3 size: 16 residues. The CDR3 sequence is CASSKLYGRPTYEQYF.

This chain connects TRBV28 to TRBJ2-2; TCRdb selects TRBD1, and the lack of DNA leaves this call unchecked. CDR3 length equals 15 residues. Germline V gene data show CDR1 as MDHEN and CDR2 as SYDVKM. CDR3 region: CASSFPPLRTGELFF.

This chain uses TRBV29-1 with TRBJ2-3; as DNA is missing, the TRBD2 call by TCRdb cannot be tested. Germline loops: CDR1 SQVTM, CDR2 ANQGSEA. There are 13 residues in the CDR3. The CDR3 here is CSVGSGGSDTQYF.

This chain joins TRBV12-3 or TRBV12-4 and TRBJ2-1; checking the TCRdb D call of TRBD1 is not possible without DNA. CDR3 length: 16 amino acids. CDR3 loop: CASSLASGTGRYEQFF.

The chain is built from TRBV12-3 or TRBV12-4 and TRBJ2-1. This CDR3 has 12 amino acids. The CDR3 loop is CASNLGNNEQFF.

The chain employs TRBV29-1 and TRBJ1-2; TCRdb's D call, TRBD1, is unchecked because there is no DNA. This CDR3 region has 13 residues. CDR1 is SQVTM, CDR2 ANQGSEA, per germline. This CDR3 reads CSVEAGTAYGYTF.

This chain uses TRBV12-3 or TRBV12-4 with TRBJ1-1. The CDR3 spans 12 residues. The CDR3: CASSFFGTEAFF.

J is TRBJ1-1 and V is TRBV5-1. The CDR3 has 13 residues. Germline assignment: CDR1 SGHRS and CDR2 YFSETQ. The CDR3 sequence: CASTDGSNTEAFF.

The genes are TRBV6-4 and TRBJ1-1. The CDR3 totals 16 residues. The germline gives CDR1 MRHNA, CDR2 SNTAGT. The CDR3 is CASSHSPGALNTEAFF.

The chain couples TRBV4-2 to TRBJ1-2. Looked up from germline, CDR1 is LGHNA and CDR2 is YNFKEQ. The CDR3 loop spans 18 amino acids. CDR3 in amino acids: CASSSIGVDGTGNYGYTF.

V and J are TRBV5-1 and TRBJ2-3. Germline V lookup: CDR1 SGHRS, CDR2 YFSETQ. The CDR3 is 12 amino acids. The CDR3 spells CASSVSGDTQYF.

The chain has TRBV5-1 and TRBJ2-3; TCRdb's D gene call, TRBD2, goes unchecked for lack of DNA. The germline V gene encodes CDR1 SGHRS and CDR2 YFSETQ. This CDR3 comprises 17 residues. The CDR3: CASSWGLSGIYTDTQYF.

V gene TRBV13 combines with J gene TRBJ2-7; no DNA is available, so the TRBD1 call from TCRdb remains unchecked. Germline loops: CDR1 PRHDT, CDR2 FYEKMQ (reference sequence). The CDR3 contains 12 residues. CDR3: CASSPRGREQYF.

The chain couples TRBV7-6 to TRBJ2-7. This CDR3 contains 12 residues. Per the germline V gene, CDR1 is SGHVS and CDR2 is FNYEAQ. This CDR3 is CASSDGRSATYF. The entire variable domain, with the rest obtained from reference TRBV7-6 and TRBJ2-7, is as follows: GAGVSQSPRYKVTKRGQDVALRCDPISGHVSLYWYRQALGQGPEFLTYFNYEAQQDKSGLPNDRFSAERPEGSISTLTIQRTEQRDSAMYRCASSDGRSATYFGPGTRLTVT.